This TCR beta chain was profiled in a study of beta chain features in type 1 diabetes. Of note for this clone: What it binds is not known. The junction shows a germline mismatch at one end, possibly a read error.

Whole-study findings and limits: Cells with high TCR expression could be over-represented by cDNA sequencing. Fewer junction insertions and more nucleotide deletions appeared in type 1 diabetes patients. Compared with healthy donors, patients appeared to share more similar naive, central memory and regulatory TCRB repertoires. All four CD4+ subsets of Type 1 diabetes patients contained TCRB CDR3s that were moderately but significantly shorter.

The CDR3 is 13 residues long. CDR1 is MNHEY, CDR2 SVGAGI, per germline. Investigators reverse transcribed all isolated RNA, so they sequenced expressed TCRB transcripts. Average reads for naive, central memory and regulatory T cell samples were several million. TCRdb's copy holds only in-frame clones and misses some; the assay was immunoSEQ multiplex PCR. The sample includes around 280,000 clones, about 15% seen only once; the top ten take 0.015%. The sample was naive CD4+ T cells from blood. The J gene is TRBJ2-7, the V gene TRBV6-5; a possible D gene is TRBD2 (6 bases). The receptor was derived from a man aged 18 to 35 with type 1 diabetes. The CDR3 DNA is TGTGCCAGCAGTGACTCCGGGAGCGGTTGGCAGTACTTC. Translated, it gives CASSDSGSGWQYF.